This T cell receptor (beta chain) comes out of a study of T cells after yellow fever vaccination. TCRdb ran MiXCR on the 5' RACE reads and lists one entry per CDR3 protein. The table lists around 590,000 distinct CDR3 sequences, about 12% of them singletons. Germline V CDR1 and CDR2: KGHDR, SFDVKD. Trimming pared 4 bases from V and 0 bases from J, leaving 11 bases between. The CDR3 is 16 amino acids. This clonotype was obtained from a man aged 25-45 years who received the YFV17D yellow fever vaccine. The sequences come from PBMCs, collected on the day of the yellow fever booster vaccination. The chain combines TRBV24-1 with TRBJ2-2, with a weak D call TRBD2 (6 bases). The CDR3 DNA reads TGTGCCACCAGTGAAGTATCGGGAGCGAACACCGGGGAGCTGTTTTTT. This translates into CATSEVSGANTGELFF.